Shown below are 4 T cell receptor beta chains from a single sample sequenced in a study of blood T cell repertoires in COVID-19. Method: immunoSEQ multiplex PCR; TCRdb's copy keeps in-frame clones and lacks some. The sample yields roughly 280,000 clones, roughly 86% seen once. Sequenced material: peripheral blood. These TCRs come from a woman aged 30 to 39 with COVID-19, enrolled during active disease.

This chain connects TRBV5-1 to TRBJ2-1; 10 nucleotides match TRBD2. Germline V gene sequence: CDR1 SGHRS, CDR2 YFSETQ. This CDR3 contains 15 residues. The V segment lost 4 bases and the J segment 4 bases; nucleotides outside the gene matches: 5. CDR3 residues: CASSTSGTPYNEQFF. In DNA, the CDR3 is TGCGCCAGCAGCACTAGCGGGACGCCGTACAATGAGCAGTTCTTC.

This chain uses TRBV19 with TRBJ2-7, with D perhaps matching TRBD2 (6 bases). Trimming pared 4 bases from V and 0 bases from J, leaving 13 bases between. Germline V gene data show CDR1 as LNHDA and CDR2 as SQIVND (reference sequence). This CDR3 is built from 15 residues. CDR3 amino acids: CASSTDSGSSYEQYF. CDR3 nucleotide sequence: TGTGCCAGTAGTACCGATAGCGGAAGCTCCTACGAGCAGTACTTC.

As DNA, the CDR3 is TGTGCCAGCAGCATCAGGGGCCGGAACACTGAAGCTTTCTTT. It is translated as CASSIRGRNTEAFF. The V gene is TRBV7-8, the J gene TRBJ1-1; D perhaps matches TRBD1 (6 bases). Germline V gives CDR1 SGHVS, CDR2 FQNEAQ. V gave up 5 bases and J gave up 1 base, with 11 bases separating them. The length of the CDR3 is 14 residues.

CDR3 in DNA: TGTGCCAGCAGCTTAGAAGGGAGAACTAATGAAAAACTGTTTTTT. Translating gives CASSLEGRTNEKLFF. The V gene is TRBV7-2, the J gene TRBJ1-4; no reliable D call. Looked up from germline, CDR1 is SGHTA and CDR2 is FQGNSA. V was cut by 1 base and J by 1 base, with 7 bases left in between. The CDR3 covers 15 residues.